This T cell receptor beta chain was captured in a study of long-term antiretroviral therapy in people with HIV. As regards this clone: What it recognizes is unknown.

Study observations and caveats: CDR3 lengths in HIV samples spanned a narrower range than controls. Those clones which expanded before ART made up the dominant part of the repertoire at all time points. Diversity measured after ART increased yet remained under transplant donor controls.

CDR3 length: 14 residues. Germline CDR1 and CDR2: SGHRS and YFSETQ. With V trimmed by 3 bases and J by 1 base, 3 bases remained unmatched. Researchers report immunoSEQ v3.0 was run at survey level. Data came from immunoSEQ multiplex PCR; TCRdb stores just in-frame clones and leaves some out. In the table there are about 20,000 clones, around 92% of which are singletons. The sample was unsorted PBMCs, taken 4.4 years after starting antiretroviral therapy. This sequence originates from a woman in her fifties or sixties with HIV. V usage is TRBV5-1 and J usage is TRBJ2-5, with 7 bases lining up with TRBD1. As DNA, the CDR3 is TGCGCCAGCAGCTCGACAGGGTCCCAAGAGACCCAGTACTTC. Translated: CASSSTGSQETQYF.